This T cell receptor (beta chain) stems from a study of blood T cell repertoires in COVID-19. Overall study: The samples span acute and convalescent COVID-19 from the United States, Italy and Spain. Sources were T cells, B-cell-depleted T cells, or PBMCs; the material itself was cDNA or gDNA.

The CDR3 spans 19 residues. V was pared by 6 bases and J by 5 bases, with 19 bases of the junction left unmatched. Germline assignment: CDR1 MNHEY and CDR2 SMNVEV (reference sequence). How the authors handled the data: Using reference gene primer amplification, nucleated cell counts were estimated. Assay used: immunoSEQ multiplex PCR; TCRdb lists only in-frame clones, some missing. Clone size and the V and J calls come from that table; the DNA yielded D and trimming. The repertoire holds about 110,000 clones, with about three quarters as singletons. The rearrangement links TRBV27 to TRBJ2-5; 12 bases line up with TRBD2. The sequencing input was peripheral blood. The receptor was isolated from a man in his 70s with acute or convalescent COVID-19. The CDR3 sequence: CASSPPPLAGGRFGETQYF. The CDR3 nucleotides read TGTGCCAGCAGCCCCCCCCCTCTAGCGGGGGGGCGGTTTGGGGAGACCCAGTACTTC.